Presented here are 19 T cell receptor beta chains from one specimen sequenced in a study of T-cell reconstitution after alpha-beta-depleted transplantation in children. As it was prepared, the TCRbeta library received unique molecular identifiers. Via MiXCR, TCRdb re-called the PCR reads, giving one row per CDR3 protein. The sample consists of nearly 400,000 distinct CDR3 sequences, around 20% of them appearing once. Specimen: PBMCs from the stem cell graft donor, collected from the stem cell graft. The receptors derive from a human donor who donated a stem cell graft to a child with acute myeloid leukemia.

The chain employs TRBV3-1 and TRBJ2-1; the match to TRBD2 covers 11 bases. Germline-derived CDR1 and CDR2 are LGHDT and YNNKEL (reference sequence). CDR3 length: 15 amino acids. Unmatched junction bases numbered 6, after V lost 4 bases and J lost 7 bases. This CDR3 is CASSRSLAGVNEQFF. The CDR3 DNA follows: TGTGCCAGCAGCCGATCACTAGCGGGAGTAAATGAGCAGTTCTTC.

This clonotype was recorded at least ten times. The rearrangement links TRBV20-1 to TRBJ2-7; possible D gene TRBD1, 5 bases. CDR3 size: 16 residues. Trimming stripped 4 bases from V and 3 bases from J, with 22 bases between. From germline, CDR1 is DFQATT and CDR2 SNEGSKA (reference sequence). In DNA, the CDR3 is TGCAGTGCTAAAGGTGGCAGGGAAGTCTCTTTCTACGAGCAGTACTTC. Translation gives CSAKGGREVSFYEQYF.

The rearrangement uses TRBV20-1 and TRBJ2-5, with D perhaps TRBD1 (6 bases). The CDR3 has 17 amino acids. CDR1 is DFQATT and CDR2 is SNEGSKA in the germline V gene (reference sequence). Trimming removed 1 base from V and 8 bases from J, with 26 bases in between. The CDR3 protein is CSARVLGSLGHRLTQYF. As DNA, the CDR3 is TGCAGTGCTAGAGTTCTAGGGTCCCTGGGACACCGTTTAACCCAGTACTTC.

This clonotype showed up just a few times. The chain employs TRBV5-1 and TRBJ1-1; possible D gene TRBD1, 5 bases. The V end was cut by 4 bases, the J end by 2 bases, with 9 bases between. This CDR3 spans 13 amino acids. Germline CDR1 and CDR2: SGHRS and YFSETQ. The CDR3 nucleotides read TGCGCCAGCAGCAACCGGGACAACACTGAAGCTTTCTTT. This encodes CASSNRDNTEAFF.

In this sample, this clonotype turned up a few times. The chain combines TRBV28 with TRBJ2-3; TRBD2 matches at 9 bases. CDR3 size: 16 residues. V lost 3 bases, J lost 4 bases, and 8 bases stayed unmatched. Looked up from germline, CDR1 is MDHEN and CDR2 is SYDVKM. As DNA, the CDR3 is TGTGCCAGCAGTTTCATTAGCGGGAGATCTCCAGATACGCAGTATTTT. Translating it yields CASSFISGRSPDTQYF.

V is TRBV5-1 and J is TRBJ1-1, with D possibly matching TRBD1 (5 bases). CDR1 and CDR2 (germline): SGHRS, YFSETQ. The CDR3 totals 16 residues. The V gene lost 3 bases and the J gene lost 1 base, with 16 bases spanning the gap. The CDR3 region has the DNA TGCGCCAGCAGCTCAGACCCCGGGACCTCGAACACTGAAGCTTTCTTT. This sequence encodes CASSSDPGTSNTEAFF.

Concerning this clonotype itself: Its ends do not fully match the called genes, so a read error is possible. The genes are TRBV5-6 and TRBJ1-1; D is unresolved. CDR3 size: 14 residues. The V gene's germline CDR1 is SGHDT and CDR2 YYEEEE. The CDR3 DNA reads TGTGCCAGCAGCTATCGGCCCTCGAACGCTGAAGCTTTCTTT. The encoded protein is CASSYRPSNAEAFF.

This clonotype was found many times. This chain uses TRBV6-5 with TRBJ2-1; D remains ambiguous. Trimming removed 0 bases from V and 0 bases from J, with 3 bases in between. CDR1 is MNHEY and CDR2 is SVGAGI in the germline V gene. The CDR3 has 14 residues. CDR3 sequence (DNA): TGTGCCAGCAGTTACTCTCCCTCCTACAATGAGCAGTTCTTC. It translates to CASSYSPSYNEQFF.

The genes are TRBV15 and TRBJ2-1; the D gene is possibly TRBD2 (5 bases). The CDR3 extends over 15 amino acids. Deletions cut 0 bases from V and 9 bases from J, with 15 bases between. In germline, CDR1 is LNHNV, CDR2 YYDKDF (reference sequence). The CDR3 nucleotides read TGTGCCACCAGCAGAGATCTTGAGGGTTTGGGTGAGCAGTTCTTC. The encoded protein is CATSRDLEGLGEQFF.

This clonotype was seen only a few times. The V call is TRBV28, the J call TRBJ2-3; 11 nucleotides align to TRBD2. CDR3 length: 17 amino acids. From germline, CDR1 is MDHEN and CDR2 SYDVKM. V dropped 2 bases and J dropped 4; count of bases not matched to a gene: 8. The CDR3 loop is CASSLPTSGSFSDTQYF. Written as DNA, the CDR3 is TGTGCCAGCAGTTTACCAACTAGCGGGAGCTTTTCAGATACGCAGTATTTT.

V gene TRBV20-1 combines with J gene TRBJ2-1; 9 bases agree with TRBD2. Germline V gene data show CDR1 as DFQATT and CDR2 as SNEGSKA (reference sequence). This CDR3 is built from 18 residues. V shed 1 base, J shed 1 base, and the junction held 11 bases outside the gene matches. The CDR3 sequence: CSARGVSGRISSYNEQFF. The CDR3 DNA follows: TGCAGTGCTAGAGGGGTTAGCGGGAGAATTTCTTCCTACAATGAGCAGTTCTTC.

The sample holds many counts of this clonotype. This chain uses TRBV7-2 with TRBJ2-7, with 8 bases that match TRBD1. Trimming cost V 4 bases and J 5 bases; bases outside gene matches: 13. The germline gives CDR1 SGHTA, CDR2 FQGNSA. This CDR3 region has 16 residues. The CDR3 protein is CASSSRGWTGYNEQYF. In DNA, the CDR3 is TGTGCCAGCAGCTCCAGGGGTTGGACAGGGTATAACGAGCAGTACTTC. The variable domain in full, completed from reference TRBV7-2 and TRBJ2-7, reads GAGVSQSPSNKVTEKGKDVELRCDPISGHTALYWYRQSLGQGLEFLIYFQGNSAPDKSGLPSDRFSAERTGGSVSTLTIQRTQQEDSAVYLCASSSRGWTGYNEQYFGPGTRLTVT.

This sequence joins TRBV24-1 and TRBJ1-1, with a possible D match to TRBD1 (5 bases). Germline V gene sequence: CDR1 KGHDR, CDR2 SFDVKD. This CDR3 comprises 13 residues. Between the trimmed V and J ends, which lost 8 bases and 4 bases, there was a span of 13 bases. CDR3 DNA sequence: TGTGCCACCATGAACCGGGACGTCACTGAAGCTTTCTTT. Translation gives CATMNRDVTEAFF.

This clonotype was seen a few times. The CDR3 here is CASSGTGGSYNEQFF. DNA of the CDR3: TGCGCCAGCAGCGGGACAGGGGGCTCCTACAATGAGCAGTTCTTC. The rearrangement links TRBV5-1 to TRBJ2-1; TRBD1 aligns across 11 bases. The J segment lost 0 bases and the V segment lost 4 bases, leaving 0 bases of the junction unmatched. CDR3 length equals 15 residues. Germline assignment: CDR1 SGHRS and CDR2 YFSETQ.

The chain couples TRBV12-3 or TRBV12-4 to TRBJ2-3; 9 bases line up with TRBD1. The CDR3 is made up of 16 amino acids. With V trimmed by 1 base and J by 3 bases, 5 bases remained unmatched. CDR3 amino acids: CASSLVGQGNTDTQYF. The CDR3 nucleotides read TGTGCCAGCAGTTTAGTGGGACAGGGTAATACAGATACGCAGTATTTT.

The V and J genes are TRBV27 and TRBJ2-1; D may be TRBD2 (5 bases). V gave up 3 bases and J gave up 8 bases, with 20 bases separating them. The CDR3 has 16 amino acids. Germline V gene data show CDR1 as MNHEY and CDR2 as SMNVEV (reference sequence). The CDR3 here is CASSFHWWRVGDEQFF. The CDR3 region has the DNA TGTGCCAGCAGTTTTCATTGGTGGCGGGTCGGGGATGAGCAGTTCTTC.

This CDR3 reads CATSDTQGTDTQYF. The CDR3 DNA follows: TGTGCCACCAGTGATACCCAGGGCACAGATACGCAGTATTTT. The chain recombines TRBV24-1 with TRBJ2-3; D gene unclear. Germline CDR1 reads KGHDR; CDR2 reads SFDVKD. The ends were cut back, 3 bases at V and 1 base at J, with 7 bases in the middle. This CDR3 has 14 residues.

This clonotype was observed a few times. The J gene is TRBJ2-7, the V gene TRBV4-2; the D gene could be TRBD1 or TRBD2 (7 bases each). This CDR3 has 14 residues. Germline values: CDR1 LGHNA, CDR2 YNFKEQ. V was cut by 4 bases and J by 9 bases, with 19 bases left in between. CDR3 protein: CASSLRGGQNRQYF. The CDR3 nucleotides read TGTGCCAGCAGCCTTAGGGGGGGACAGAACAGGCAGTACTTC.

This clonotype appeared many times. The V gene is TRBV7-2, the J gene TRBJ2-1; 10 bases are shared with TRBD2. The CDR3 is made up of 15 amino acids. J was trimmed by 4 bases and V by 6 bases; bases with no gene match: 6. Germline lookup yields CDR1 SGHTA and CDR2 FQGNSA. CDR3 nucleotides: TGTGCCAGCAGTTCTACTAGCGGGACTTACAATGAGCAGTTCTTC. Translating it yields CASSSTSGTYNEQFF.